Included here is one T cell receptor (beta chain) sequence, with context. Its target is not known. At the deep level, the assay was run. Profiling relied on immunoSEQ multiplex PCR, and the TCRdb table lists in-frame clones only, not all of them. Here the sample spans hundreds of thousands of clones, around 74% being singletons. Germline CDR1 MGHRA, CDR2 YSYEKL. V was pared by 0 bases and J by 7 bases, with 11 bases between. CDR3 size: 14 residues. The data originate from a study of shared clonotypes between healthy human individuals. General study points: The sharing of about 5.3% of naive CD4 clonotypes was seen across a handful of donors. The low donor count limited represented genetic and exposure-history diversity.

Material for sequencing was memory CD4+ T cells sorted from blood. Subset noted: CD45RA-negative fraction. The sequence derives from a woman aged 25 to 45 in good health. The chain couples TRBV4-1 to TRBJ2-3; no clear D gene. CDR3 residues: CASSQEVGSNTQYF. Here the CDR3 DNA reads TGCGCCAGCAGCCAAGAAGTGGGGTCTAATACGCAGTATTTT.